This T cell receptor beta chain originates from a study of T-cell memory formation after mild COVID-19 (dated by TCRdb to the early 2020s). Regarding the study in general: TCR sequence clusters from the two donors were found to be largely donor specific. T-cell clones expanding and contracting after mild COVID-19 in two donors were tracked by longitudinal TCRalpha and TCRbeta repertoire sequencing. Two young, previously healthy adult volunteers, one female and one male, were included in the cohort.

V lost 2 bases and J lost 8 bases, and the count of bases not matched to a germline gene is 4. Reading from cysteine to phenylalanine, the CDR3 counts 13 amino acids. Kept here is only the CDR3 DNA, which spans 39 bases and is read in frame from base 1. CDR1 and CDR2 are drawn from the germline V gene (reference sequence): SEHNR, FQNEAQ. Sequencing was carried out with an Illumina NovaSeq 6000. TCRalpha and TCRbeta cDNA libraries were built by 5'RACE with constant-segment primers, adding sample barcodes and unique molecular identifiers. RNA was extracted from every sample with Trizol reagent. Library amplification was performed in two PCR steps, and a second sample barcode and Illumina TruSeq adapters were introduced in the second step. Libraries were sequenced on an Illumina NovaSeq with 2 x 150 bp paired-end reads. In the source study's methods: With migec v1.2.7, reads were demultiplexed and then collapsed into UMI-guided consensus sequences. Using mixcr v2.1.11, the UMI consensuses were aligned to TRA and TRB V and J templates and assembled into clonotypes. A clonotype was counted as expanded or contracted only when both edgeR and NoisET called the clonotype significant, with the noise models trained on biological replicates. For edgeR calls, the thresholds were a false discovery rate-adjusted p below 0.01 and a log2 fold-change of 1. As an exploratory analysis of dynamics, PCA with hierarchical clustering was applied to max-normalized trajectories of the 1000 most abundant clonotypes. The CD4 or CD8 phenotype of responding clones was assigned using the separately sequenced CD4+ and CD8+ repertoires. Clones were called with MiXCR by TCRdb after fastp trimmed the public reads at Q25, and only in-frame beta chains were retained. CDR3 protein sequences are deduplicated, and each keeps its most common genes and DNA. The V and J calls shown here were made by TCRdb, not taken from the authors' results. Recorded for this sample are roughly 600,000 distinct CDR3 sequences; about a sixth of them occurred a single time. Together, the top ten hold more than 10% of the sample.

Beyond this particular receptor, the publication reports: Some responding clones were detected in pre-infection memory, which suggested that pre-existing cross-reactive memory T cells had joined the SARS-CoV-2 response. Contracting CD4+ clones appeared mostly in the CM and EM memory subsets, whereas CD8+ clones were enriched in EMRA. Clones contracting from day 15 to 85 had balanced CD4/CD8 phenotypes, while a second wave expanding from day 15 to 37 was biased towards CD4+. Only two mild cases were covered by the study, and larger cohorts that include severe cases with pre-infection samples were considered necessary. Whether the second-wave clones peaking on day 37 were SARS-CoV-2 specific was not confirmed.

Comment on this clonotype: Its antigen specificity is not known. It has no much larger one-base neighbor in the sample; base qualities were not kept.

Ficoll-Paque density gradient centrifugation was used to isolate PBMCs. The V gene is TRBV7-9 and the J gene is TRBJ1-2, and TRBD1 matches 8 of the central bases. This clonotype was obtained from an adult woman who had mild COVID-19 (a few samples of this study predate the infection). The sample titles of this study are shuffled in the database, so cell type and time point are left out; the donor was told from shared clones. The sample consisted of PBMCs or a T cell subset sorted from them (not recorded which). The base sequence is TGTGCCAGCAGCTTAAGCCAGGGGGCCGGCTACACCTTC. Its translation reads: CASSLSQGAGYTF.